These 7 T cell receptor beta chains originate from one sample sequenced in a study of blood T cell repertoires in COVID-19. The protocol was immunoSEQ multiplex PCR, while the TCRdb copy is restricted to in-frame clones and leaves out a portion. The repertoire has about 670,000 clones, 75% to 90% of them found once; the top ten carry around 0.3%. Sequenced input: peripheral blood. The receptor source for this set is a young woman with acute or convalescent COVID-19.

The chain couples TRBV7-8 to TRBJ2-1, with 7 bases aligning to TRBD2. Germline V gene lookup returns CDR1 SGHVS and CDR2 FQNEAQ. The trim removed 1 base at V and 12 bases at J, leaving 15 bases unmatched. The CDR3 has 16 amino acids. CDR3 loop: CASSLGGFSPGGGQFF. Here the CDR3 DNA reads TGTGCCAGCAGCTTAGGAGGGTTCTCCCCGGGAGGCGGGCAGTTCTTC. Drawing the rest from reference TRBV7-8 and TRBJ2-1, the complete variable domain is GAGVSQSPRYKVAKRGQDVALRCDPISGHVSLFWYQQALGQGPEFLTYFQNEAQLDKSGLPSDRFFAERPEGSVSTLKIQRTQQEDSAVYLCASSLGGFSPGGGQFFGPGTRLTVL.

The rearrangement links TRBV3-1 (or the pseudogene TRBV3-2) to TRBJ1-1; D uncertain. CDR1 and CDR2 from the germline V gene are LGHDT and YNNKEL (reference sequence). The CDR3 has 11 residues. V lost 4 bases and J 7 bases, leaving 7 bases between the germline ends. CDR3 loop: CASSLSGEAFF. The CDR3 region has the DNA TGTGCCAGCAGCCTCTCGGGTGAAGCTTTCTTT.

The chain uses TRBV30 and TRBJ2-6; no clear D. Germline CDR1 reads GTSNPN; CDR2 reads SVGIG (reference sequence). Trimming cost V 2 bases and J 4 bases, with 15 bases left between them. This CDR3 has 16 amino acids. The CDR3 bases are TGTGCCTGGAGTCCCCCTACTTCGTTAGGGGCCAACGTCCTGACTTTC. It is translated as CAWSPPTSLGANVLTF.

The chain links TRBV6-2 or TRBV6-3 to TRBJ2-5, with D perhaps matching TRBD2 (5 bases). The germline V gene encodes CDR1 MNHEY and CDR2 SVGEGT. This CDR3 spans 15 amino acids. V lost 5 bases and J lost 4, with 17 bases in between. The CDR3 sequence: CASSPVEGLAETQYF. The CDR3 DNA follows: TGTGCCAGCAGTCCCGTTGAGGGTCTGGCAGAGACCCAGTACTTC.

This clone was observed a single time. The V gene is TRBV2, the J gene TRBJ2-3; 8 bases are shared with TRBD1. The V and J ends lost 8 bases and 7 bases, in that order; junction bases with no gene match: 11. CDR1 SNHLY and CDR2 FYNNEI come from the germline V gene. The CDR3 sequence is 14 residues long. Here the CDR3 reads CASEHRGNFNTQYF. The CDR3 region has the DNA TGTGCCAGCGAGCACAGGGGGAATTTTAATACGCAGTATTTT.

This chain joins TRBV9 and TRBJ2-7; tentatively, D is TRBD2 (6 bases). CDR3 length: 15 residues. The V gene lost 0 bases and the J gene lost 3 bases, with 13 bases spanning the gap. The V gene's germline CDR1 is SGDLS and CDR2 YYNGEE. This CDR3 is CASSVDTGRDYEQYF. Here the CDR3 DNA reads TGTGCCAGCAGCGTAGACACCGGGAGAGACTACGAGCAGTACTTC. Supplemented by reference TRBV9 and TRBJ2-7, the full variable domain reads DSGVTQTPKHLITATGQRVTLRCSPRSGDLSVYWYQQSLDQGLQFLIQYYNGEERAKGNILERFSAQQFPDLHSELNLSSLELGDSALYFCASSVDTGRDYEQYFGPGTRLTVT.

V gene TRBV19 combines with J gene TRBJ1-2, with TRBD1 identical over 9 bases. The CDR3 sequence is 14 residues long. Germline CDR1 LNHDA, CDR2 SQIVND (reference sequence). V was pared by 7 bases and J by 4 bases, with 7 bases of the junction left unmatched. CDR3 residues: CASTPTGGSYGYTF. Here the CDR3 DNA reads TGTGCCAGTACCCCTACAGGGGGCTCCTATGGCTACACCTTC. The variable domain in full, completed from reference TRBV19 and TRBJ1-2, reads DGGITQSPKYLFRKEGQNVTLSCEQNLNHDAMYWYRQDPGQGLRLIYYSQIVNDFQKGDIAEGYSVSREKKESFPLTVTSAQKNPTAFYLCASTPTGGSYGYTFGSGTRLTVV.